These 24 T cell receptor beta chains were sequenced from one sample in a study of OX40 agonist ivuxolimab in advanced cancers. Library generation was performed with the immunoSEQ multiplex PCR assay. TCRdb obtained this table from immuneACCESS and retained in-frame rearrangements with V and J assigned. These tables miss some clones; where compared with another copy, unresolved V genes account for less than half of the shortfall, and the remainder is unexplained. The sample table records 83,000 or so clones; 90% of these occur just once. Approximately 0.69% of the sample belongs to the ten largest clones. Source: CD4+ or CD8+ T cells sorted from blood, taken in a trial of the OX40 agonist ivuxolimab. These receptors were taken from an adult with an advanced solid tumor such as melanoma, head and neck, liver or kidney cancer.

V is TRBV10-3 and J is TRBJ1-5; no reliable D call. Germline CDR1 ENHRY, CDR2 SYGVKD. V was cut by 4 bases and J by 5 bases, with 9 bases left in between. This CDR3 has 13 amino acids. The CDR3 region is CAISGGSDQPQHF. In DNA form, the CDR3 reads TGTGCCATCAGTGGAGGAAGCGATCAGCCCCAGCATTTT.

The chain joins TRBV4-1 to TRBJ1-1; D unresolved. Trimming removed 0 bases from V and 0 bases from J, with 14 bases in between. Germline CDR1 reads MGHRA; CDR2 reads YSYEKL. The CDR3 spans 17 residues. CDR3 loop: CASSQDAYGSLNTEAFF. The CDR3 nucleotides read TGCGCCAGCAGCCAAGATGCTTACGGCAGCTTGAACACTGAAGCTTTCTTT.

The genes are TRBV5-1 and TRBJ1-3; possible D gene TRBD1, 6 bases. This CDR3 has 15 amino acids. The V and J ends lost 4 bases and 0 bases respectively, with 11 bases between them. CDR1 is SGHRS and CDR2 is YFSETQ in the germline V gene. CDR3 residues: CASSHGQHSGNTIYF. The CDR3 coding sequence is TGCGCCAGCAGCCACGGACAGCACTCTGGAAACACCATATATTTT.

V and J are TRBV4-1 and TRBJ2-5, with 7 bases aligning to TRBD1. CDR1 is MGHRA and CDR2 is YSYEKL in the germline V gene. With V trimmed by 4 bases and J by 1 base, 3 bases remained unmatched. This CDR3 spans 14 amino acids. This chain's CDR3 is CASSLQGTQETQYF. The CDR3 nucleotides read TGCGCCAGCAGCCTACAGGGGACCCAAGAGACCCAGTACTTC.

V is TRBV2 and J is TRBJ2-1; 13 bases match TRBD2. V shed 1 base, J shed 12 bases, and the junction held 6 bases outside the gene matches. CDR1 and CDR2 (germline): SNHLY, FYNNEI. The CDR3 is 15 amino acids. The CDR3 coding sequence is TGTGCCAGCAGTGAAGAAGGGACTAGCGGGAACCGGCAGTTCTTC. Translation: CASSEEGTSGNRQFF.

The gene calls are TRBV19 and TRBJ1-5; 10 bases agree with TRBD1. V lost 6 bases to trimming and J lost 0 bases; unmatched junction nucleotides: 17. The CDR3 is 20 amino acids. The V gene's germline CDR1 is LNHDA and CDR2 SQIVND (reference sequence). CDR3 in DNA: TGTGCCAGTAGCGACCCCGGCCCCGACAGGGGGCGTTTTAGCAATCAGCCCCAGCATTTT. It is translated as CASSDPGPDRGRFSNQPQHF. The full variable domain, its missing parts supplied by reference TRBV19 and TRBJ1-5, is DGGITQSPKYLFRKEGQNVTLSCEQNLNHDAMYWYRQDPGQGLRLIYYSQIVNDFQKGDIAEGYSVSREKKESFPLTVTSAQKNPTAFYLCASSDPGPDRGRFSNQPQHFGDGTRLSIL.

The V call is TRBV2, the J call TRBJ1-2; perhaps TRBD1 as D (6 bases). The germline gives CDR1 SNHLY, CDR2 FYNNEI. V was cut by 1 base and J by 3 bases, with 9 bases left in between. CDR3 length: 14 residues. This chain's CDR3 is CASSEVRTDYGYTF. The CDR3 DNA is TGTGCCAGCAGTGAAGTAAGGACAGACTATGGCTACACCTTC.

The gene calls are TRBV28 and TRBJ2-5; 8 nucleotides align to TRBD2. The CDR3 runs 12 residues. V shed 6 bases, J shed 3 bases, and the junction held 0 bases outside the gene matches. Germline-derived CDR1 and CDR2 are MDHEN and SYDVKM. CDR3 residues: CASRAGEETQYF. CDR3 DNA sequence: TGTGCCAGCAGAGCGGGAGAAGAGACCCAGTACTTC.

J is TRBJ2-5 and V is TRBV19; D possibly matches TRBD1 or TRBD2 (5 bases each). Trimming removed 4 bases from V and 2 bases from J, with 5 bases in between. Germline V CDR1 and CDR2: LNHDA, SQIVND (reference sequence). This CDR3 spans 12 amino acids. The CDR3 is CASSRGQETQYF. For the CDR3, the DNA is TGTGCCAGTAGTAGGGGGCAAGAGACCCAGTACTTC.

About this clone: At one end, the junction sequence differs from germline, possibly due to a read error. This rearrangement joins TRBV4-1 to TRBJ2-3; 9 nucleotides align to TRBD2. This CDR3 is built from 16 residues. CDR1 is MGHRA, CDR2 YSYEKL, per germline. CDR3 sequence: CASRQAGGRESDTQYF. DNA of the CDR3: TGCGCCAGCAGACAAGCCGGCGGGAGGGAGTCAGATACGCAGTATTTT.

The chain is built from TRBV6-1 and TRBJ1-5, with D uncertain. Germline V gene sequence: CDR1 MNHNS, CDR2 SASEGT. This CDR3 region has 13 residues. V was cut by 2 bases and J by 5 bases, with 7 bases left in between. The CDR3 is CASSETPDQPQHF. The CDR3 DNA reads TGTGCCAGCAGTGAAACTCCCGATCAGCCCCAGCATTTT.

The chain combines TRBV6-1 with TRBJ2-7; D may be TRBD1 (6 bases). Trimming removed 6 bases from V and 1 base from J, with 13 bases in between. Germline assignment: CDR1 MNHNS and CDR2 SASEGT. The CDR3 length is 14 residues. Here the CDR3 reads CASRPGHLSYEQYF. The CDR3 nucleotides are TGTGCCAGCAGGCCGGGACACCTTTCCTACGAGCAGTACTTC.

This clone was found a few times. This chain connects TRBV9 to TRBJ1-1; TRBD1 matches at 8 bases. After removal of 4 bases from V and 1 base from J, the junction contained 6 bases not matched to a gene. The CDR3 is 15 amino acids. In germline, CDR1 is SGDLS, CDR2 YYNGEE. For the CDR3, the DNA is TGTGCCAGCAGCAACCAGGGGGCATGGAACACTGAAGCTTTCTTT. Its protein is CASSNQGAWNTEAFF.

This clone came up once. The chain joins TRBV7-2 to TRBJ2-7, with D hard to call. Germline V lookup: CDR1 SGHTA, CDR2 FQGNSA. CDR3 length: 14 amino acids. Trimming stripped 0 bases from V and 0 bases from J, with 6 bases between. The DNA for the CDR3 is TGTGCCAGCAGCTTAGCGGGCAGCTCCTACGAGCAGTACTTC. Protein: CASSLAGSSYEQYF.

This clone was seen a single time. V is TRBV28 and J is TRBJ1-2; D call uncertain. Germline V gene data show CDR1 as MDHEN and CDR2 as SYDVKM. V was clipped by 5 bases and J by 7 bases, with 14 bases between them. CDR3 length: 13 amino acids. The CDR3 reads CASSPRIRSGYTF. Here the CDR3 DNA reads TGTGCCAGCAGTCCACGGATTCGTAGTGGCTACACCTTC.

The chain couples TRBV6-6 to TRBJ2-5, with D tentatively TRBD1 (5 bases). The CDR3 loop spans 15 amino acids. From germline, CDR1 is MNHNY and CDR2 SVGAGI (reference sequence). Trimming shortened V by 2 bases and J by 4 bases, and 14 bases separated the two germline ends. This CDR3 reads CASSYQGSGGETQYF. In DNA form, the CDR3 reads TGTGCCAGCAGTTACCAGGGCTCGGGCGGAGAGACCCAGTACTTC.

This clone was observed a single time. The chain is built from TRBV5-4 and TRBJ2-5; the match to TRBD1 covers 9 bases. Germline CDR1 reads SGHNT; CDR2 reads YYREEE (reference sequence). CDR3 length: 15 amino acids. V shed 4 bases, J shed 3 bases, and the junction held 7 bases outside the gene matches. Here the CDR3 DNA reads TGTGCCAGCAGCGCCCTGGGGGACAGGGAAGAGACCCAGTACTTC. Protein product: CASSALGDREETQYF.

This clone has a single count. The rearrangement links TRBV6-1 to TRBJ2-6; D is perhaps TRBD1 (6 bases). This CDR3 contains 15 residues. V lost 3 bases and J lost 10, with 16 bases in between. Germline V CDR1 and CDR2: MNHNS, SASEGT. CDR3 region: CASSDRQTGQNVLTF. The CDR3 DNA follows: TGTGCCAGCAGTGATCGCCAGACAGGACAAAACGTCCTGACTTTC.

The rearrangement joins TRBV7-6 to TRBJ2-1; D is unresolved. CDR1 SGHVS and CDR2 FNYEAQ come from the germline V gene. The CDR3 covers 11 residues. Trimming pared 6 bases from V and 5 bases from J, leaving 5 bases between. The DNA for the CDR3 is TGTGCCAGCAGTCACAACAATGAGCAGTTCTTC. Translation gives CASSHNNEQFF.

The chain is built from TRBV11-3 and TRBJ1-2, with D uncertain. V gave up 4 bases and J gave up 7 bases, with 16 bases separating them. The CDR3 loop spans 14 amino acids. CDR1 is SGHNT, CDR2 YENEEA, per germline. DNA for the CDR3: TGTGCCAGCAGCTCATCTCGGGCGCGTAGTGGCTACACCTTC. Protein product: CASSSSRARSGYTF.

The chain uses TRBV5-1 and TRBJ2-4; TRBD2 is a possible D gene (6 bases). The germline V gene has CDR1 SGHRS and CDR2 YFSETQ. V lost 0 bases to trimming and J lost 9 bases, with 16 bases between them. This CDR3 contains 15 residues. The CDR3 DNA is TGCGCCAGCAGCTTGGAGGGGACTTTCCCATCCATTCAGTACTTC. Residues: CASSLEGTFPSIQYF.

The chain has TRBV5-8 and TRBJ2-3, with 8 bases aligning to TRBD1. The CDR3 spans 17 residues. V lost 2 bases and J lost 4; bases outside the gene matches: 12. Germline V gene sequence: CDR1 SGHTS, CDR2 YDEGEE. CDR3 nucleotide sequence: TGTGCCAGCAGCTTCCGTCCAGGGGGCAATTGGGCAGATACGCAGTATTTT. Protein: CASSFRPGGNWADTQYF.

This clone was seen once. This rearrangement joins TRBV6-1 to TRBJ2-7; 14 bases are a match to TRBD2. The junction had 10 bases not matched to a gene; V was cut back by 10 bases and J by 5 bases. This CDR3 has 15 amino acids. Looked up from germline, CDR1 is MNHNS and CDR2 is SASEGT. For the CDR3, the DNA is TGTGCCATCAGGACTAGCGGGAGGACCGTAGACGAGCAGTACTTC. Amino acids: CAIRTSGRTVDEQYF.

This chain joins TRBV28 and TRBJ1-3; D not certain. The germline V and J ends were trimmed by 7 bases and 3 bases, with 10 bases remaining between them. This CDR3 has 13 amino acids. Germline-derived CDR1 and CDR2 are MDHEN and SYDVKM. Here the CDR3 reads CASTWTGGNTIYF. DNA of the CDR3: TGTGCCAGCACCTGGACGGGTGGAAACACCATATATTTT.